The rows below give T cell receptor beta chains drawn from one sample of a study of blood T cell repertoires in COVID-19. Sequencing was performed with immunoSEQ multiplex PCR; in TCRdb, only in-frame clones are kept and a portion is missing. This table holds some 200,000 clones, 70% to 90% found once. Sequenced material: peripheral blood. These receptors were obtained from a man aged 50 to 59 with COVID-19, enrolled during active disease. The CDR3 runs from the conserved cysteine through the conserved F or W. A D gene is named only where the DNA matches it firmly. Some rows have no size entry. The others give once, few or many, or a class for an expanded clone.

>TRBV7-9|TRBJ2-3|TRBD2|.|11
TGTGCCGGGGAGGGTACAGATACGCAGTATTTT
CAGEGTDTQYF
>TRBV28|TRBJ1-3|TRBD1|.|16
TGTGCCAGCAGTTTAGGCGGGACAGCATCTGGAAACACCATATATTTT
CASSLGGTASGNTIYF
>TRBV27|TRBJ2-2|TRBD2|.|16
TGTGCCAGCAGTTCCTTAGCGGGGACGAACACCGGGGAGCTGTTTTTT
CASSSLAGTNTGELFF
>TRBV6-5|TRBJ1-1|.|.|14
TGTGCCAGCAGTTACGGGAGAACCAGAACTGAAGCTTTCTTT
CASSYGRTRTEAFF
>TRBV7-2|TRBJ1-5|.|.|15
TGTGCCAGCAGCTCATCAGGGGCCAGCAATCAGCCCCAGCATTTT
CASSSSGASNQPQHF
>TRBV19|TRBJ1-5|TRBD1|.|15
TGTGCCAGTAGTATGAGACAGGGTAGGGATCAGCCCCAGCATTTT
CASSMRQGRDQPQHF
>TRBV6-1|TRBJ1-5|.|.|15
TGTGCCAGCAGTGAAAGGGGAGGAATCAATCAGCCCCAGCATTTT
CASSERGGINQPQHF
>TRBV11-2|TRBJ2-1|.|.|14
TGTGCCAGCAGCCGCCCATCAGGGTTCACTGAGCAGTTCTTC
CASSRPSGFTEQFF
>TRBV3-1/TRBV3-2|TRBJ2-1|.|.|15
TGTGCCAGCAGCCGAGGACTTGGAAGTAACAATGAGCAGTTCTTC
CASSRGLGSNNEQFF
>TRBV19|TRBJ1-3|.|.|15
TGTGCCAGTAGTGCCCCACCGAGCTCTGGAAACACCATATATTTT
CASSAPPSSGNTIYF
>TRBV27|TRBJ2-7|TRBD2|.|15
TGTGCCAGCAGACCCGGGACTAGCGGTTCCTACGAGCAGTACTTC
CASRPGTSGSYEQYF
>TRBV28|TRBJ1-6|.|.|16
TGTGCCAGCAGCTTCCCGAGGGGAGGGGGGTTTTCACCCCTCCACTTT
CASSFPRGGGFSPLHF
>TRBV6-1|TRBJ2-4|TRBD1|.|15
TGTGCCAGCAGTGAATGGCAGGGGGCGGGAAACATTCAGTACTTC
CASSEWQGAGNIQYF
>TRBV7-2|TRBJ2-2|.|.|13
TGTGCCAGTAAAACAGGGCGCACCGGGGAGCTGTTTTTT
CASKTGRTGELFF
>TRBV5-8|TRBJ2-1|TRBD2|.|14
TGTGCCAGCAGTCCGGGGGGATGGGACAATGAGCAGTTCTTC
CASSPGGWDNEQFF
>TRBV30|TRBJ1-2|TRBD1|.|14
TGTGCCTGGAGTGTTTGGGACAGAGGTGATGGCTACACCTTC
CAWSVWDRGDGYTF
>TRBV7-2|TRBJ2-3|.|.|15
TGTGCCAGCAGCTTAGCAGCGGTTAGCACAGATACGCAGTATTTT
CASSLAAVSTDTQYF
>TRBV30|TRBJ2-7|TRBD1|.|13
TGTGCCTGGAGTCAAGGACAGGGGAACGAGCAGTACTTC
CAWSQGQGNEQYF
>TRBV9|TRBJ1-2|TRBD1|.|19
TGTGCCAGCAGCGCCGAACCCGGGACAGGGAGCGGTATTGGCTATGGCTACACCTTC
CASSAEPGTGSGIGYGYTF
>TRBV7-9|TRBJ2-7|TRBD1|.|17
TGTGCCAGCAGCTTGGGGAGGACCGGACAGGGGGATTACGAGCAGTACTTC
CASSLGRTGQGDYEQYF
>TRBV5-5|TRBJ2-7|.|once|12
TGTGCCAGCAGCCCACCTGGAGGGGAGCAGTACTTC
CASSPPGGEQYF
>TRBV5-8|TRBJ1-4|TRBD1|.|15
TGTGCCAGCAGCATACCGGGACAGGGGAATGAAAAACTGTTTTTT
CASSIPGQGNEKLFF
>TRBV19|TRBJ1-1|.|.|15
TGTGCCAGTAGTATGGGCAGGACTATGAACACTGAAGCTTTCTTT
CASSMGRTMNTEAFF
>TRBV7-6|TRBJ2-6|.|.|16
TGTGCCAGCAGCTCAGACCCAGGCTCTGGGGCCAACGTCCTGACTTTC
CASSSDPGSGANVLTF
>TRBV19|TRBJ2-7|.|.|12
TGTGCCAGTGGCGCTAGCCCCCACGAGCAGTACTTC
CASGASPHEQYF
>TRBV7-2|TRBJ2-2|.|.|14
TGTGCCAGCAGCTTAGCACGGAGGACCGGGGAGCTGTTTTTT
CASSLARRTGELFF
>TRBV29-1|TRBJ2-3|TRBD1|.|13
TGCAGCGTCGGACAGGGGGCAGCGGATACGCAGTATTTT
CSVGQGAADTQYF
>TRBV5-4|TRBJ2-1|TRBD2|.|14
TGTGCCAGCAGCTTGCTACTAGCGGGAGGAGAGCAGTTCTTC
CASSLLLAGGEQFF
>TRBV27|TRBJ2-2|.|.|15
TGTGCCAGCAGTCGCCGGGTCGGGAACACCGGGGAGCTGTTTTTT
CASSRRVGNTGELFF
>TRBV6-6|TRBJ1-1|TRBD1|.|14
TGTGCCAGCAGCCACAGGGGGGGAAGCACTGAAGCTTTCTTT
CASSHRGGSTEAFF
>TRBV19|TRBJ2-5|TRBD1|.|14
TGTGCCAGTAGTGCAGACAGGGTTCGAGAGACCCAGTACTTC
CASSADRVRETQYF
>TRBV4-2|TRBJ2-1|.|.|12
TGTGCCAGCAGCTCGGGTGGGAATGAGCAGTTCTTC
CASSSGGNEQFF
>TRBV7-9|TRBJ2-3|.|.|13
TGTGCCAGCAGCTTGCAGGGAGGAGATACGCAGTATTTT
CASSLQGGDTQYF
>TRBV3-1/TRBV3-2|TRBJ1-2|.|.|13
TGTGCCAGCAGCCATTCCCAGAACTATGGCTACACCTTC
CASSHSQNYGYTF
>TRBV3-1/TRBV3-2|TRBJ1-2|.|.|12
TGTGCCAGCAGCCTCACTGACTACCGACCCCTCTTC
CASSLTDYRPLF
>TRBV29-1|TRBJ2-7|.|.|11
TGCAGCGTTCGCAGGGCTGACGAGCAGTACTTC
CSVRRADEQYF
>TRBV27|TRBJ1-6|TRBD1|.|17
TGTGCCAGCAGGGCCGACAGGGGGACCTCCTATAATTCACCCCTCCACTTT
CASRADRGTSYNSPLHF
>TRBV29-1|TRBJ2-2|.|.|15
TGCAGCGTTGAAGGGACTAACCGGAGCACCGGGGAGCTGTTTTTT
CSVEGTNRSTGELFF
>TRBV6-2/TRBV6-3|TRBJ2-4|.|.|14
TGTGCCAGCAGTTACGTAGGGGAATTAAGGTTTCAGTACTTC
CASSYVGELRFQYF
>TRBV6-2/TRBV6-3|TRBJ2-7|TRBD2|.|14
TGTGCCAGCAGCCCGCTAGCGGGGGGTTTCGAGCAGTACTTC
CASSPLAGGFEQYF
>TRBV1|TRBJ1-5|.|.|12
TGCACCAGCCACGGGGGAAGCCAGCCCCAGCATTTT
CTSHGGSQPQHF
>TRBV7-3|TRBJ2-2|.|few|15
TGTGCCAGCAGGACGGACAGTGCCAGCACCGGGGAGCTGTTTTTT
CASRTDSASTGELFF
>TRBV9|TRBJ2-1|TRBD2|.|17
TGTGCCAGCAGCGTAGTAGGAGGGGGGACTAGCTACAATGAGCAGTTCTTC
CASSVVGGGTSYNEQFF
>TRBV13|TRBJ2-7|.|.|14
TGTGCCAGCAGCTTTTCAGACAGATCCTACGAGCAGTACTTC
CASSFSDRSYEQYF
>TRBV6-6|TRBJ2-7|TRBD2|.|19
TGTGCCAGCAGTCGCCACATCCGACTAGCGGGAGACAAATTCTACGAGCAGTACTTC
CASSRHIRLAGDKFYEQYF
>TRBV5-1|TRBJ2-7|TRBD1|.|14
TGCGCCAGCAGCTTGGACAGGGGCCCCTACGAGCAGTACTTC
CASSLDRGPYEQYF